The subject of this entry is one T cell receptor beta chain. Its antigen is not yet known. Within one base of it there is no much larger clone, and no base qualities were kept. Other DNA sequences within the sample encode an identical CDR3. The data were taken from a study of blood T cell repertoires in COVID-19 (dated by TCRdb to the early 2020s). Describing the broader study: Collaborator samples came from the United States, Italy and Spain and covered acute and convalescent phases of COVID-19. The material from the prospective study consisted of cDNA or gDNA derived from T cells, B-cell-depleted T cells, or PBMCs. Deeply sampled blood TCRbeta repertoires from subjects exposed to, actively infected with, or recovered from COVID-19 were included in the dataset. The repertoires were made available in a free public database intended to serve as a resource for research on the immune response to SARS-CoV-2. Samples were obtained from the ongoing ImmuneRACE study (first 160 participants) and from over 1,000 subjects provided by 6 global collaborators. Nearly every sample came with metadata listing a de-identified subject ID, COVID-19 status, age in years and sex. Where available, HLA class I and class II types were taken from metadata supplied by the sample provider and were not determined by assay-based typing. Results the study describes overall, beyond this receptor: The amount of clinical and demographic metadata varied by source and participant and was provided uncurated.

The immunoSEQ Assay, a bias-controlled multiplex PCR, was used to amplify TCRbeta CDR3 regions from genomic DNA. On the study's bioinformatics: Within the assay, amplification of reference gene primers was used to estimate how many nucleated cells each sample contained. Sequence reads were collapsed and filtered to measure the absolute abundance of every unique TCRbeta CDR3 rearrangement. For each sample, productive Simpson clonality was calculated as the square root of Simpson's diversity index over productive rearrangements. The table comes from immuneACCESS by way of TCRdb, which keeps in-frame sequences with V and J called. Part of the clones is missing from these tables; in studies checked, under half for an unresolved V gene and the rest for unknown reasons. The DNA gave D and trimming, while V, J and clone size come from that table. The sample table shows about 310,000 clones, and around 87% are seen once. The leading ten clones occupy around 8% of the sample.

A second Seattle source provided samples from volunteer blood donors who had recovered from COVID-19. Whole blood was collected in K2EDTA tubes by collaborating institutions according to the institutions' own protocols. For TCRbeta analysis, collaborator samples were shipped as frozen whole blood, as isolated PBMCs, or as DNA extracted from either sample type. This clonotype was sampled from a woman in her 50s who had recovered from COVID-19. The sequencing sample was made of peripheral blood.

The sequenced DNA is TGTGCCAGCAGCTTGCGGGTGAATAGCAATCAGCCCCAGCATTTT. Translated, this gives CASSLRVNSNQPQHF. The rearrangement joined TRBV5-8 to TRBJ1-5; a confident D gene designation cannot be given. The CDR3 numbers 15 residues from cysteine through phenylalanine. CDR3 DNA only is kept here, 45 bases in frame from base 1. Sequences SGHTS (CDR1) and YDEGEE (CDR2) are obtained from the germline V gene. The V end loses 1 base and the J end loses 0 bases, and a stretch of 8 bases separates them.